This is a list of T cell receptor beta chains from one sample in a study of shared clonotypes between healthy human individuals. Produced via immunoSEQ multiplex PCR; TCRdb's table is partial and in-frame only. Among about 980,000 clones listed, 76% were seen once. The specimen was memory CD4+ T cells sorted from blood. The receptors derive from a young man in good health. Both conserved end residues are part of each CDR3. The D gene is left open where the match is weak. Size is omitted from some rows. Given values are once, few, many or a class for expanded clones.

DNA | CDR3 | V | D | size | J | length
TGTGCCTGGAGGGGACTCGGGGAGACCCAGTACTTC | CAWRGLGETQYF | TRBV30 | - | - | TRBJ2-5 | 12
TGCGCCAGCAGCTCCCGACTAGCGGGGGGTTACAATGAGCAGTTCTTC | CASSSRLAGGYNEQFF | TRBV5-1 | TRBD2 | once | TRBJ2-1 | 16
TGTGCCAGCAGCTCCCCCCCCCTCCAAGAGACCCAGTACTTC | CASSSPPLQETQYF | TRBV7-2 | - | - | TRBJ2-5 | 14
TGTGCCAGCTCATCTAGCGGGAGCACAGATACGCAGTATTTT | CASSSSGSTDTQYF | TRBV18 | TRBD2 | - | TRBJ2-3 | 14
TGTGCCAGCTCACCCCGTAAGTCGACTAACCCCTCAGGCTATGGCTACACCTTC | CASSPRKSTNPSGYGYTF | TRBV18 | - | - | TRBJ1-2 | 18
TGTGCCAGCAGCCTTCGGGACTCCCCCATGGATACGCAGTATTTT | CASSLRDSPMDTQYF | TRBV27 | - | - | TRBJ2-3 | 15
TGTGCCAGCAGTTCGACAGGAATTAGCTCTGGAAACACCATATATTTT | CASSSTGISSGNTIYF | TRBV6-5 | - | - | TRBJ1-3 | 16
TGTGCCACCAGACATCTAGCGGGGGGGCCAGAGACCCAGTACTTC | CATRHLAGGPETQYF | TRBV15 | TRBD2 | - | TRBJ2-5 | 15
TGTGCCATCAGGGGAGGTGGGCGGTCTGAAGCTTTCTTT | CAIRGGGRSEAFF | TRBV10-3 | - | - | TRBJ1-1 | 13
TGTGCCAGCAGCGGGGGGACAAGCAGCAATCAGCCCCAGCATTTT | CASSGGTSSNQPQHF | TRBV7-8 | - | many | TRBJ1-5 | 15
TGTGCCAGCAGCAACTCGGACAGGCTCTATGGCTACACCTTC | CASSNSDRLYGYTF | TRBV6-5 | TRBD1 | - | TRBJ1-2 | 14
TGTGCCAGCAGCCGGGACGGCAGGGGGCATTCACCCCTCCACTTT | CASSRDGRGHSPLHF | TRBV14 | TRBD1 | - | TRBJ1-6 | 15
TGTGCCAGCAGCTTACAGGGGAGGAACACTGAAGCTTTCTTT | CASSLQGRNTEAFF | TRBV7-2 | - | - | TRBJ1-1 | 14
TGTGCTAGCAGCTTCAACCAGAACACTGAAGCTTTCTTT | CASSFNQNTEAFF | TRBV7-7 | - | many | TRBJ1-1 | 13
TGTGCCAGTAGTACGGGACAACGAGGAAACACCATATATTTT | CASSTGQRGNTIYF | TRBV19 | - | - | TRBJ1-3 | 14
TGCGCCAGCAGCCCTGGGACTAGCGGGAGGGCCGGTGCAGATACGCAGTATTTT | CASSPGTSGRAGADTQYF | TRBV5-1 | TRBD2 | - | TRBJ2-3 | 18
TGTGCCAGCACGCTGGGAACGATCGCAGATACGCAGTATTTT | CASTLGTIADTQYF | TRBV7-2 | - | - | TRBJ2-3 | 14
TGTGCCAGCAGCTCCGTGGGGCTAGCGGACAATGAGCAGTTCTTC | CASSSVGLADNEQFF | TRBV7-8 | TRBD2 | - | TRBJ2-1 | 15
TGTGCCAGCAGCCCCTGGACAGCAGGCAATGAGCAGTTCTTC | CASSPWTAGNEQFF | TRBV7-9 | - | - | TRBJ2-1 | 14
TGTGCCAGCAGCTTGGTAGACAGGGCGGAGACCCAGTACTTC | CASSLVDRAETQYF | TRBV5-4 | TRBD1 | - | TRBJ2-5 | 14
TGTGCCTGGAGTTCAGGGACCTACGAGCAGTACTTC | CAWSSGTYEQYF | TRBV30 | - | few | TRBJ2-7 | 12
TGTGCCTGGAGTAGGTCCCGAAGCTACGAGCAGTACTTC | CAWSRSRSYEQYF | TRBV30 | - | - | TRBJ2-7 | 13
TGTGCCAGCAGCCGGACTAGTGCATACCAAGAGACCCAGTACTTC | CASSRTSAYQETQYF | TRBV2 | TRBD2 | once | TRBJ2-5 | 15
TGTGCCAGCGTCGAAACAGGGGTTAGGGGTAGGGAAAACACCATATATTTT | CASVETGVRGRENTIYF | TRBV28 | TRBD1 | - | TRBJ1-3 | 17
TGCGCCAGCGCTTTCTCCACTAGCTACACCGGGGAGCTGTTTTTT | CASAFSTSYTGELFF | TRBV4-1 | - | once | TRBJ2-2 | 15
TGTGCCATCAGCGGGGGGGCCGCAGATACGCAGTATTTT | CAISGGAADTQYF | TRBV10-3 | TRBD2 | once | TRBJ2-3 | 13
TGTGCCAGCAGCCGGGACTTCAACAATGAGCAGTTCTTC | CASSRDFNNEQFF | TRBV2 | - | once | TRBJ2-1 | 13
TGTGCCAGCAGCGTCTACAATGAGCAGTTCTTC | CASSVYNEQFF | TRBV5-6 | - | - | TRBJ2-1 | 11
TGTGCCATCAGGGGACTAGCGGGAGAGTCCTACGAGCAGTACTTC | CAIRGLAGESYEQYF | TRBV10-3 | TRBD2 | - | TRBJ2-7 | 15
TGTGCCAGCAGTCACGGACTAGCGGGCAATGAGCAGTTCTTC | CASSHGLAGNEQFF | TRBV6-6 | TRBD2 | - | TRBJ2-1 | 14
TGTGCCAGCAGCTTAGGGTTCCAGGTCGTGAACACTGAAGCTTTCTTT | CASSLGFQVVNTEAFF | TRBV7-9 | - | few | TRBJ1-1 | 16
TGCGCCAGCAGCTTAAACAGTGGAACAATAAATGAAAAACTGTTTTTT | CASSLNSGTINEKLFF | TRBV5-1 | - | - | TRBJ1-4 | 16
TGCGCCAGCAGCTTGACGCTCGGGACTAGCGGGGATAATGAGCAGTTCTTC | CASSLTLGTSGDNEQFF | TRBV5-1 | TRBD2 | - | TRBJ2-1 | 17
TGTGCCAGCAAAGCCCCGGGGGCCGGCTACACCTTC | CASKAPGAGYTF | TRBV27 | - | - | TRBJ1-2 | 12
TGCGCCAGCAGCTCCGACCAGCATACGCAGTATTTT | CASSSDQHTQYF | TRBV5-1 | - | few | TRBJ2-3 | 12
TGTGCCAGCAGCCCCTCGGACAGGCGCTCCTACAATGAGCAGTTCTTC | CASSPSDRRSYNEQFF | TRBV12-1 | - | few | TRBJ2-1 | 16
TGTGCCAGCAGTGAAGCAGGGGGGAATGAAAAACTGTTTTTT | CASSEAGGNEKLFF | TRBV25-1 | TRBD1 | once | TRBJ1-4 | 14
TGTGCCATCAGTGGGACAGTAGAGACCCAGTACTTC | CAISGTVETQYF | TRBV10-3 | - | once | TRBJ2-5 | 12
TGTGCCAGCAGCTTAAACGATTTCAACTACGAGCAGTACTTC | CASSLNDFNYEQYF | TRBV5-8 | - | - | TRBJ2-7 | 14
TGTGCCAGCAGTCGGGGACAGGGGGCCTCTGAAGCTTTCTTT | CASSRGQGASEAFF | TRBV11-2 | TRBD1 | many | TRBJ1-1 | 14
TGTGCCAGCAGCCGACTAGCGGGAGTGGCAGATACGCAGTATTTT | CASSRLAGVADTQYF | TRBV5-4 | TRBD2 | - | TRBJ2-3 | 15
TGTGCCAGCAGCTTGTTGACTAGCGGGAGGCAGGGTGAGCAGTTCTTC | CASSLLTSGRQGEQFF | TRBV5-6 | TRBD2 | - | TRBJ2-1 | 16
TGCAGCGTTGAAGGCAGGCGCACTGAAGCTTTCTTT | CSVEGRRTEAFF | TRBV29-1 | - | - | TRBJ1-1 | 12
TGTGCCAGCAGCTTGGCCGCGGGGGCTTCACCCCTCCACTTT | CASSLAAGASPLHF | TRBV7-9 | - | - | TRBJ1-6 | 14
TGTGCCAGCAGCGTAGGGGATGGGCAGTCCTCCTCTGGAAACACCATATATTTT | CASSVGDGQSSSGNTIYF | TRBV9 | - | few | TRBJ1-3 | 18
TGTGCCACCAGCAGAGCCCCCAGGGACTATGGCTACACCTTC | CATSRAPRDYGYTF | TRBV15 | - | - | TRBJ1-2 | 14
TGTGCCAGCAGCTTGCAGGGGTCCTACGAGCAGTACTTC | CASSLQGSYEQYF | TRBV5-4 | - | - | TRBJ2-7 | 13
TGTGCCAGCAGTCAGGGCGCCGGGGGGTACAATGAGCAGTTCTTC | CASSQGAGGYNEQFF | TRBV6-1 | TRBD2 | - | TRBJ2-1 | 15
TGTGCCAGCACCGAAGGAGACCATAGCACAGATACGCAGTATTTT | CASTEGDHSTDTQYF | TRBV6-1 | - | - | TRBJ2-3 | 15
TGTGCCAGCTCACCGAACGGTTACGAGCAGTACTTC | CASSPNGYEQYF | TRBV18 | - | - | TRBJ2-7 | 12
TGTGCCAGCTCTAGGGCCCTCCAGGAGACCCAGTACTTC | CASSRALQETQYF | TRBV2 | - | - | TRBJ2-5 | 13
TGTGCCAGCAGGGGGACAGGGAGAGGGCAAGAGACCCAGTACTTC | CASRGTGRGQETQYF | TRBV11-2 | TRBD1 | - | TRBJ2-5 | 15
TGTGCCAGCAGCTTAAGCGGGGGGAATTGGGAGACCCAGTACTTC | CASSLSGGNWETQYF | TRBV7-2 | TRBD2 | - | TRBJ2-5 | 15